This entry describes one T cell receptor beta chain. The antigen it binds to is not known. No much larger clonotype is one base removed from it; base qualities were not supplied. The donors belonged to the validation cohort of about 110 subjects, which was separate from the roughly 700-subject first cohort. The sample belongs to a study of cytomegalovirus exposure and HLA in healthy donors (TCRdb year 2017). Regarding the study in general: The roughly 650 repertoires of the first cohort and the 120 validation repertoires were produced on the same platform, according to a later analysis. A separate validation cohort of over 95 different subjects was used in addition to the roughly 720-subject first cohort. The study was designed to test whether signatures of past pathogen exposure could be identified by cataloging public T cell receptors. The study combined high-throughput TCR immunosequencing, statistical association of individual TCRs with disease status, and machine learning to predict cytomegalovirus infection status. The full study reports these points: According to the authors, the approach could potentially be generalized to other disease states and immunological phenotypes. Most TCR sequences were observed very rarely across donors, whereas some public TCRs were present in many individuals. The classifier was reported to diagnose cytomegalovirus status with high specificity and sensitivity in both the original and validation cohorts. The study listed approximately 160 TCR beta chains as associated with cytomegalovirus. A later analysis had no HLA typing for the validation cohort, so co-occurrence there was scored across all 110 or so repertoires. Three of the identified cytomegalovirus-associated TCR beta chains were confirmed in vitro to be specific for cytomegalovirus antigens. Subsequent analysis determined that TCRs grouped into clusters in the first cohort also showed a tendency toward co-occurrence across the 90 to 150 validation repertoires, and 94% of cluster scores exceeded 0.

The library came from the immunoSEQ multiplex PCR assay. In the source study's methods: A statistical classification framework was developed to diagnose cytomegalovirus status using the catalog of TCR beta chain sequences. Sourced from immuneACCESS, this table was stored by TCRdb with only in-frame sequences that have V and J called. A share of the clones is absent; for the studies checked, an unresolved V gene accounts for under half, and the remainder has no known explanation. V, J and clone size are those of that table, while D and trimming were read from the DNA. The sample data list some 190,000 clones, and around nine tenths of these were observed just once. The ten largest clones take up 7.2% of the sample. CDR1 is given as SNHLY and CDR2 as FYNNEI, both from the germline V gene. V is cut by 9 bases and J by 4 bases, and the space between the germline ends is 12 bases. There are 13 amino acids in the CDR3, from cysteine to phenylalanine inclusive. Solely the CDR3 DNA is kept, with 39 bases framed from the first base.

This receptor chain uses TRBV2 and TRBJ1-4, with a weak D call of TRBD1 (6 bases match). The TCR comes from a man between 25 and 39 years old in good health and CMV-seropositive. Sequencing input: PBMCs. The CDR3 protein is CASETGDNEKLFF. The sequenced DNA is TGTGCCAGTGAGACAGGCGATAATGAAAAACTGTTTTTT.